This TCR beta chain was sequenced for a study of cytomegalovirus exposure and HLA in healthy donors (dated by TCRdb to about 2017). Turning to the overall study: An earlier analysis of several hundred of the donors reported more than 250 Gb of sequence data and some 120 million unique TCR beta sequences from about 179 million T cells. An early release that covered fewer than 800 HLA-typed donors contained around 330 gigabases of sequencing data and roughly 84 million unique TCR sequences. Of the 300 to 450 genotyped donors, approximately 83% fell in the genetic ancestry cluster associated with self-reported Caucasian donors. The study aimed to test whether signatures of past pathogen exposure could be identified by cataloging public T cell receptors. The study profiled the T cell repertoires of hundreds of subjects by immunosequencing and related them to cytomegalovirus serostatus. Besides the first cohort of some 670 subjects, a separate validation cohort made up of roughly 120 different subjects was used. High-throughput TCR immunosequencing, statistical association of individual TCRs with disease status, and machine learning were combined to predict cytomegalovirus infection status. A later analysis re-examined previously published TCR beta repertoires from about 700 donors and added high-resolution HLA genotyping to investigate patterns of TCR occurrence. Rather than drawing on any new phenotypic data, the later analysis identified candidate immune exposures from TCR beta sequences and the way those sequences occurred across donors. To decide whether each TCR beta V gene segment behaved as functional or pseudogenic, an earlier analysis of some 580 of the donors relied on high-throughput TCR beta sequencing. Donor age, sex, ethnicity and CMV serostatus were collected together with the repertoire data. A later genetic analysis took genome-wide SNP genotypes for about 55% of the roughly 670 donors and used that subset as a discovery cohort. Every repertoire in the discovery cohort had been generated on one and the same sequencing platform. HLA typing covered class I and class II loci at four-digit resolution. Typing coverage differed by locus: A, B, C, DRB1 and DQB1 were typed in roughly 629-640 donors, DQA1 in about 560, DPA1 in 606, and DPB1 in around 440. Because of strong linkage in the cohort, roughly five DR-DQ haplotypes were treated as single units for association and clustering. Among roughly 400 genotyped donors of the cohort, an average of about 220,000 unique TCR beta nucleotide sequences was sequenced per donor, of which approximately 18% were non-productive.

As to this clone: Its antigen is not yet known. No qualities accompany the bases; no much larger clone lies one base away.

The cohort comprised around 690 healthy bone marrow donors. At the time of sampling, all cohort members were nominally healthy, though unrecorded immune exposures were likely present. The donor tested CMV seronegative, placing the donor among the 300 to 400 seronegative members of the cohort. Every donor gave a peripheral blood sample, and the peripheral blood mononuclear cells from that sample were used for TCR beta sequencing. Genomic DNA was extracted from the blood cell samples with the Qiagen DNeasy Blood Extraction Kit. General conclusions and limits of the study: A later analysis found that HLA-associated TCR beta chains were more clonally expanded and had lower generation probabilities than equally common non-associated chains. Because counts were too low, about 15 rarely observed V segments, including chromosome 9 orphons, were left out of the earlier analysis of 587 of the donors. An association between a missense DCLRE1C variant and V-gene and J-gene trimming of TCR beta chains was found in a later genetic analysis and replicated in an independent cohort. In this cohort, only TCR beta chains were sequenced, and detectable features were limited by the absence of alpha or paired-chain data. When HLA alleles, especially DR and DQ, strongly co-occurred, attributing TCR associations to individual alleles was difficult. In an earlier analysis of 587 of the donors, most TCR beta V segments appeared in productive rearrangements about 87% or about 30% of the time, broadly matching IMGT annotations. Across donors, most TCR sequences were observed very rarely, whereas some public TCRs were present in many individuals. In vitro tests confirmed that a few of the cytomegalovirus-associated TCR beta chains recognize cytomegalovirus antigens. A further reported finding was that TCR beta sequences accurately predicted the HLA-A and HLA-B alleles for most subjects in the first cohort. Some IMGT-functional V segments, including TRBV6-2 and TRBV6-3, could not be distinguished by the 87-base-pair reads and were therefore excluded. In a later analysis, most CMV-associated TCR beta chains were found to appear HLA-restricted, with HLA associations seemingly driven largely by CMV exposure. In a later analysis, the rate of TCR association differed among HLA loci, with DRB1 alleles having the most associated TCRs and HLA-C alleles having the fewest. In both the original and validation cohorts, the classifier was reported to diagnose cytomegalovirus status with high specificity and sensitivity. According to a later analysis, parvovirus B19, influenza, CMV and Epstein-Barr virus appeared linked to several top co-occurrence clusters. Specific HLA alleles were associated with over 15,000 TCR beta sequences at a false discovery rate of 0.05 in a later analysis. In the study, some 160 TCR beta chains were listed as associated with cytomegalovirus. Linkage disequilibrium might explain the correlated functional status among segregating V segments, but an unknown experimental factor could not be excluded. Sequencing depth was assumed to be roughly uniform across donors in the presence/absence analyses, though that assumption may not hold. A group of highly shared sequence variants was considered likely to be a technical artifact of the sequencing pipeline. CMV serostatus was the only immune exposure information available for the cohort. According to the authors, the approach could potentially be generalized to other disease states and immunological phenotypes. HLA typing was unavailable for some donors at each locus, so association tests used only the typed subset. In a later genetic analysis, fewer N-insertions in productive TCRs were reported among donors in an Asian-associated ancestry cluster than the approximately 670-donor mean.

Via the germline V gene (reference sequence), CDR1 is GTSNPN and CDR2 SVGIG. V is reduced by 1 base and J by 0 bases, leaving a spacing of 11 bases between them. The CDR3 covers 15 residues, taking in both the cysteine and the phenylalanine. Only CDR3 DNA remains: 45 bases, in frame from the first base. The method was the immunoSEQ multiplex PCR assay. A mixture of 60 forward primers for TCR Vbeta segments and 13 reverse primers for TCR Jbeta segments was used in the multiplex PCR. A multiplex PCR assay on genomic DNA amplified the CDR3 region of rearranged TCR beta genes. The amplified TCR beta libraries were sequenced on the Illumina HiSeq System as 87-base-pair reads. As for the original processing: Across the 640 or so repertoires, a later analysis counted roughly 77 million unique TCR beta chains, roughly 11 million of which were shared by at least two donors. Raw reads were error-corrected and collapsed into unique sequences by a nearest-neighbor algorithm in which closely related sequences were merged to remove PCR and sequencing errors. V, D and J gene segments were assigned by aligning CDR3 sequences to IMGT reference sequences. Each retained sequence needed at least a six-nucleotide match to both a V gene segment and a J gene segment. A rearrangement was called productive if the CDR3 had no stop codons and remained in frame with V and J, and every other rearrangement was called non-productive. Following IMGT convention, CDR3 was defined as the stretch from the second conserved V-encoded cysteine up to the conserved J-encoded phenylalanine. The earlier analysis of 587 of the donors excluded sequences that lacked an unambiguous match to a single V gene segment. An earlier analysis of 587 of the donors classified V segments as functional when productive rearrangements were above 56.7% and as segregating when the standard deviation between donors was above 5%. A statistical classification framework was built to diagnose cytomegalovirus status from the catalog of TCR beta chain sequences. V and J gene assignment, in a later analysis, came from comparing TCR nucleotide sequences with IMGT/GENE-DB human TR gene sequences. In a later analysis, CDR3 sequences and most-parsimonious VDJ recombination scenarios were assigned using the TCRdist pipeline. A later analysis defined each TCR beta chain by its CDR3 amino acid sequence plus V-gene family, and excluded reads lacking a unique V-gene family. In a later analysis, 450 to 600 highly shared, low-generation-probability nucleotide sequences were removed to address suspected cross-contamination and a sequencing artifact. In a later analysis, a clonal expansion index was calculated for each public chain from normalized within-repertoire ranks of inferred template counts. In a later analysis, generation probabilities were computed with a VDJ recombination model fitted to out-of-frame rearrangements, and the resulting probabilities were checked against IGoR. A later analysis scored TCR-TCR, TCR-HLA and TCR-CMV co-occurrence with hypergeometric tests, applying a repertoire-size bias correction to TCR pairs. A later analysis estimated false discovery rates by permuting HLA or CMV assignments 20 times. A later analysis grouped co-occurring TCRs with DBSCAN, adding TCRdist sequence similarity when clustering within HLA-allele-positive subsets. Co-occurrence clustering excluded repertoires with fewer than 30,000 or more than 120,000 public chains, plus five with anomalous nucleotide sharing. Held by TCRdb, this immuneACCESS table contains in-frame sequences only and omits some clones. Under half of the omission traces to an unresolved V gene where checked; the cause of the rest is unknown. V and J calls and clone size come straight from that table; D and trimming were deduced from the DNA. The sample table contains about 76,000 clones; only one count was recorded for around 80% of them. Jointly, the top ten make up 2% to 2.5% of the sample.

The receptor was isolated from a man aged 25 to 40 in good health and CMV-seronegative. The V and J genes are TRBV30 and TRBJ2-3, and possibly TRBD2, on 5 matching bases. The sample consisted of PBMCs. The bases read TGTGCCTGGAGTGGGGTTAGCGAGAGCACAGATACGCAGTATTTT. Its translation is CAWSGVSESTDTQYF.